This T cell receptor beta chain emerged from a study of blood T cell repertoires in COVID-19. Recovered participants had two consecutive negative NP/OP PCR tests, healthcare professional clearance, or symptom resolution. V was pared by 0 bases and J by 1 base, with 10 bases between. This CDR3 has 15 residues. CDR1 and CDR2 (germline): SEHNR, FQNEAQ (reference sequence). Under the authors' procedure: Reference gene primers were amplified, and this amplification served to estimate nucleated cell counts. Some clones are missing from TCRdb's copy, which holds only in-frame ones; the method was immunoSEQ multiplex PCR. V, J and clone size are those of that table, while D and trimming were read from the DNA. The repertoire holds roughly 230,000 clones, with under 90% as singletons.

The specimen sequenced was PBMCs or T cells enriched from blood (not recorded which). The chain is built from TRBV7-9 and TRBJ2-7; a weak D match, TRBD2 (6 bases). The receptor was isolated from a woman between 55 and 75 years old who had recovered from COVID-19. The CDR3 sequence is CASSLALGGSYEQYF. As DNA, the CDR3 is TGTGCCAGCAGCTTAGCGCTCGGGGGTTCCTACGAGCAGTACTTC.